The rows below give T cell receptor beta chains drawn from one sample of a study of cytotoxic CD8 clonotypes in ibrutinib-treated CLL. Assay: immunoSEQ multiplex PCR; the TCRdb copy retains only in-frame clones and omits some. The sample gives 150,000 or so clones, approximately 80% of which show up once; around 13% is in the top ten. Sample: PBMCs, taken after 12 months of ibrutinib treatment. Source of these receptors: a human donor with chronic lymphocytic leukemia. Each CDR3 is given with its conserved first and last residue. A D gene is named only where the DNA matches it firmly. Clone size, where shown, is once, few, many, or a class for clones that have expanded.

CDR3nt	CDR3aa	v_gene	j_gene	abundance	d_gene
TGTGCCAGCAGTTTATTAAAGGCGGGAGGAAGGAATGAGCAGTTCTTC	CASSLLKAGGRNEQFF	TRBV27	TRBJ2-1	-	TRBD2
TGTGCCTCACGGGTGGGAGGCCAAGAGACCCAGTACTTC	CASRVGGQETQYF	TRBV28	TRBJ2-5	-	-
TGTGCCAGCAGCTTAAATGTCAGGGGGCTCGGAAACACCATATATTTT	CASSLNVRGLGNTIYF	TRBV7-8	TRBJ1-3	-	TRBD1
TGTGCCAGCCACGGAGGTGAAAAACTGTTTTTT	CASHGGEKLFF	TRBV5-4	TRBJ1-4	-	-
TGTGCCATCAGTGAGCGCAGGAACTACGAGCAGTACTTC	CAISERRNYEQYF	TRBV10-3	TRBJ2-7	-	-
TGTGCCAGCAGCCCGAACTCTGGGGCCAACGTCCTGACTTTC	CASSPNSGANVLTF	TRBV7-9	TRBJ2-6	-	-
TGTGCCAGCAGCCCGTTACAGGGTGTTAGCAATCAGCCCCAGCATTTT	CASSPLQGVSNQPQHF	TRBV27	TRBJ1-5	few	-
TGCAGCGTTGAATGGGGAGTCGGTGAAAAACTGTTTTTT	CSVEWGVGEKLFF	TRBV29-1	TRBJ1-4	few	-
TGTGCCAGCAGAGGACAGGGATTGTGGGAGCAGTTCTTC	CASRGQGLWEQFF	TRBV6-1	TRBJ2-1	-	TRBD1
TGTGCCAGCAGCTTCTGGGTAGCGGGTAGAGACAATGAGCAGTTCTTC	CASSFWVAGRDNEQFF	TRBV11-2	TRBJ2-1	-	TRBD2
TGTGCCAGTAGGGGGGGGCAGTACCATCAGCCCCAGCATTTT	CASRGGQYHQPQHF	TRBV19	TRBJ1-5	-	-
TGCAGCGCCGGACTAGCGGGAGGGGGAAATGAGCAGTTCTTC	CSAGLAGGGNEQFF	TRBV29-1	TRBJ2-1	-	TRBD2
TGTGCCAGCAGTGAAGGGTTGGGAAACACCATATATTTT	CASSEGLGNTIYF	TRBV6-4	TRBJ1-3	-	-
TGTGCCAGCAGCTTGGCGACAGGGCTCTCTGGAAACACCATATATTTT	CASSLATGLSGNTIYF	TRBV6-6	TRBJ1-3	-	TRBD1
TGCGCCAGCAGCCAAGCCCCCAGGGGGACTAACACTGAAGCTTTCTTT	CASSQAPRGTNTEAFF	TRBV4-3	TRBJ1-1	few	TRBD1
TGTGCCAGCAGTCCCCGACCCAACACCGGGGAGCTGTTTTTT	CASSPRPNTGELFF	TRBV6-1	TRBJ2-2	-	-